The T cell receptor beta chain under discussion was sequenced for a study of T cells in Graves' hyperthyroidism and ophthalmopathy. Template material for amplifying TCR beta CDR3 regions consisted of RNA transcripts. TCR CDR3 regions were first amplified by RT-PCR with HTBI primers. Using its own MiXCR run on the multiplex PCR reads, TCRdb lists one record per CDR3 protein. The table shows under 500,000 distinct CDR3 sequences, with around 15% occurring only once. V dropped 2 bases and J dropped 2; count of bases not matched to a gene: 9. The CDR3 runs 18 residues. Germline CDR1 MNHNS, CDR2 SASEGT. Material: blood. This sequence originates from a middle-aged man with Graves' ophthalmopathy. The gene calls are TRBV6-1 and TRBJ1-3, with 10 positions matching TRBD1. The CDR3 loop is CASSEWDRGSFAGNTIYF. The CDR3, as DNA: TGTGCCAGCAGTGAATGGGACAGGGGTTCTTTTGCTGGAAACACCATATATTTT.